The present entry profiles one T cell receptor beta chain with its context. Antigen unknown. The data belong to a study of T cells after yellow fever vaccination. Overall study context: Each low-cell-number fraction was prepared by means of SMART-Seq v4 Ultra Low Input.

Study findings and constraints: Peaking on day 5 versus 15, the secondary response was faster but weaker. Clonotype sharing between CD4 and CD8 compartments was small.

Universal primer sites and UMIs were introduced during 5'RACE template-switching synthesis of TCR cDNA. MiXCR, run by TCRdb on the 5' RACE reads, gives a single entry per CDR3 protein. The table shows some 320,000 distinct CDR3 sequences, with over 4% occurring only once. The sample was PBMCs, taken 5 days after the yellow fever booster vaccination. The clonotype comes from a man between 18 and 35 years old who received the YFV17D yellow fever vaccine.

CDR3 amino acids: CASNRGDNSPLHF. As DNA, the CDR3 is TGTGCCAGCAACCGGGGCGATAATTCACCCCTCCACTTT. The gene calls are TRBV3-1 and TRBJ1-6; the D gene is possibly TRBD1 (5 bases). Germline-derived CDR1 and CDR2 are LGHDT and YNNKEL (reference sequence). The CDR3 runs to 13 residues. The V end was cut by 7 bases, the J end by 5 bases, with 9 bases between.